These T cell receptor beta chains were read from a single sample in a study of shared clonotypes between healthy human individuals. Generated by immunoSEQ multiplex PCR, the TCRdb table keeps only in-frame clones and is missing some. The sample holds almost 700,000 clones, 92% seen once. Sequencing was carried out using naive CD8+ T cells sorted from blood. The receptors originated from a man under 40 in good health. Each CDR3 is given with its conserved first and last residue. D genes are given only for firm matches. Clone sizes are given selectively: once, few, many, or a class where the clone is expanded.

v_call,j_call,clone_size,d_call,cdr3_aa,cdr3_nt
TRBV4-3,TRBJ2-5,NA,TRBD2,CASSPGTSRETQYF,TGCGCCAGCAGCCCGGGGACTAGCAGAGAGACCCAGTACTTC
TRBV9,TRBJ2-2,once,NA,CASSPQGTGELFF,TGTGCCAGCAGCCCACAGGGTACCGGGGAGCTGTTTTTT
TRBV21-1,TRBJ2-7,NA,NA,CASSKALSRRAQKVCEQYF,TGTGCCAGCAGCAAAGCGCTTTCCCGTCGTGCCCAGAAGGTATGCGAGCAGTACTTC
TRBV28,TRBJ2-4,NA,TRBD2,CASSPSRGGPPKNIQYF,TGTGCCAGCAGTCCTTCTCGGGGGGGGCCCCCCAAAAACATTCAGTACTTC
TRBV9,TRBJ1-1,NA,NA,CASSVTGATEAFF,TGTGCCAGCAGCGTAACGGGGGCGACTGAAGCTTTCTTT
TRBV9,TRBJ2-2,NA,NA,CASSAPVEAGELFF,TGTGCCAGCAGCGCCCCGGTTGAGGCCGGGGAGCTGTTTTTT
TRBV6-5,TRBJ2-1,NA,NA,CASSYFRGDYNEQFF,TGTGCCAGCAGTTACTTCAGGGGTGACTACAATGAGCAGTTCTTC
TRBV9,TRBJ1-1,once,NA,CASSPGSPEAFF,TGTGCCAGCAGCCCTGGATCCCCTGAAGCTTTCTTT
TRBV5-1,TRBJ2-7,once,TRBD2,CASSPSGGRTYEQYF,TGCGCCAGCAGCCCGTCGGGGGGACGAACCTACGAGCAGTACTTC
TRBV6-1,TRBJ1-5,NA,NA,CASSELRQINQPQHF,TGTGCCAGCAGTGAATTGCGACAAATCAATCAGCCCCAGCATTTT
TRBV11-2,TRBJ2-7,NA,NA,CASSLNYEQYF,TGTGCCAGCAGCTTAAACTACGAGCAGTACTTC
TRBV27,TRBJ2-7,NA,TRBD2,CASSSGLASSYEQYF,TGTGCCAGCAGTTCGGGACTAGCGTCCTCCTACGAGCAGTACTTC
TRBV27,TRBJ1-5,NA,NA,CASSFAGANQPQHF,TGTGCCAGCAGTTTTGCAGGGGCGAATCAGCCCCAGCATTTT
TRBV2,TRBJ2-7,once,TRBD2,CASSVGTSVRYEQYF,TGTGCCAGCAGTGTCGGGACTAGCGTCCGATACGAGCAGTACTTC
TRBV6-1,TRBJ2-7,NA,NA,CASSDGSNNYSYEQYF,TGTGCCAGCAGTGATGGGTCCAATAACTACTCCTACGAGCAGTACTTC
TRBV11-3,TRBJ1-5,few,NA,CANPDNQPQHF,TGTGCCAACCCTGACAATCAGCCCCAGCATTTT
TRBV2,TRBJ2-1,NA,NA,CASSEFAREQFF,TGTGCCAGCAGTGAGTTCGCGCGGGAGCAGTTCTTC
TRBV7-6,TRBJ1-4,NA,NA,CASSSPGPTAEKLFF,TGTGCCAGCAGCTCTCCGGGACCTACGGCTGAAAAACTGTTTTTT
TRBV19,TRBJ2-1,NA,NA,CASSTLNTGITYNEQFF,TGTGCCAGTAGTACTCTCAACACAGGGATCACCTACAATGAGCAGTTCTTC
TRBV6-1,TRBJ1-4,many,TRBD1,CASGDGTGGEKLFF,TGTGCCAGTGGGGACGGGACAGGGGGCGAAAAACTGTTTTTT
TRBV7-9,TRBJ2-7,once,TRBD2,CASSPAGGSYEQYF,TGTGCCAGCAGCCCAGCGGGAGGAAGCTACGAGCAGTACTTC
TRBV29-1,TRBJ2-7,NA,TRBD1,CSAIQTGAPYEQYF,TGCAGCGCCATTCAGACAGGGGCGCCCTACGAGCAGTACTTC
TRBV6-5,TRBJ1-2,NA,TRBD1,CASSSPRDRGAGYNF,TGTGCCAGCAGTTCACCCCGGGACAGGGGGGCGGGCTACAACTTC
TRBV7-6,TRBJ2-1,few,NA,CASSTGRNEQFF,TGTGCCAGCAGCACCGGCCGGAATGAGCAGTTCTTC
TRBV29-1,TRBJ2-2,NA,NA,CSVEGLNTGELFF,TGCAGCGTTGAGGGGCTCAACACCGGGGAGCTGTTTTTT
TRBV28,TRBJ2-1,NA,TRBD2,CASSTPGLAENYNEQFF,TGTGCCAGCAGTACTCCGGGACTAGCGGAAAACTACAATGAGCAGTTCTTC
TRBV7-6,TRBJ1-4,NA,TRBD1,CASSLETGNEKLFF,TGTGCCAGCAGCTTAGAGACAGGGAATGAAAAACTGTTTTTT
TRBV4-1,TRBJ2-7,few,NA,CASSQDRMDSYEQYF,TGCGCCAGCAGCCAAGACAGGATGGACTCCTACGAGCAGTACTTC
TRBV19,TRBJ2-7,NA,TRBD2,CASRPGTSVYEQYF,TGTGCCAGTAGACCCGGGACTAGCGTCTACGAGCAGTACTTC
TRBV28,TRBJ2-7,NA,NA,CAIETGRWSPYEQYF,TGTGCCATCGAAACGGGGAGGTGGAGCCCCTACGAGCAGTACTTC
TRBV4-1,TRBJ2-3,NA,NA,CASSQESRTDTQYF,TGCGCCAGCAGCCAAGAGTCGCGCACAGATACGCAGTATTTT
TRBV2,TRBJ2-7,NA,TRBD2,CAGLSNPRAGGPGEQYF,TGTGCCGGCCTTAGTAATCCCAGAGCGGGAGGGCCTGGTGAGCAGTACTTC
TRBV28,TRBJ1-1,NA,NA,CASRGHDTTEAFF,TGTGCCAGCAGAGGACACGACACCACTGAAGCTTTCTTT
TRBV4-1,TRBJ2-7,NA,NA,CASSHTQDYEQYF,TGCGCCAGCAGCCACACACAGGATTACGAGCAGTACTTC
TRBV7-9,TRBJ2-2,NA,NA,CASSLADSPPGTGELFF,TGTGCCAGCAGCTTAGCGGACTCACCCCCTGGAACCGGGGAGCTGTTTTTT
TRBV29-1,TRBJ2-2,NA,NA,CSVLSGGELFF,TGCAGCGTCCTTAGTGGCGGGGAGCTGTTTTTT
TRBV5-1,TRBJ2-7,NA,TRBD2,CASSLGTSGSYEQYF,TGCGCCAGCAGCTTGGGGACTAGCGGCTCCTACGAGCAGTACTTC
TRBV7-8,TRBJ1-5,NA,NA,CASSLKVTEPQHF,TGTGCCAGCAGCTTAAAGGTCACAGAGCCCCAGCATTTT
TRBV19,TRBJ2-3,NA,TRBD2,CASSIDWTPLAGITDTQYF,TGTGCCAGTAGTATAGATTGGACCCCTCTAGCGGGGATCACAGATACGCAGTATTTT
TRBV27,TRBJ2-7,NA,NA,CASSAAGRTYEQYF,TGTGCCAGCAGTGCCGCGGGACGGACCTACGAGCAGTACTTC
TRBV7-9,TRBJ2-1,NA,TRBD1,CASSSPNPDRGRGEQFF,TGTGCCAGCAGCTCCCCTAACCCTGACAGGGGTAGGGGTGAGCAGTTCTTC
TRBV11-2,TRBJ2-1,NA,TRBD2,CASSSPRNSGRAYNEQFF,TGTGCCAGCAGCTCCCCCCGGAATAGCGGGAGGGCCTACAATGAGCAGTTCTTC
TRBV29-1,TRBJ2-4,once,NA,CSVGDIGLAKNIQYF,TGCAGCGTTGGGGACATAGGTCTAGCCAAAAACATTCAGTACTTC
TRBV7-8,TRBJ2-5,once,NA,CASSLVGGRETQYF,TGTGCCAGCAGCTTAGTTGGGGGCAGGGAGACCCAGTACTTC
TRBV2,TRBJ2-1,NA,TRBD2,CATGIRGTSGSGYNEQFF,TGTGCCACCGGGATACGAGGGACTAGCGGGAGTGGCTACAATGAGCAGTTCTTC
TRBV5-1,TRBJ2-1,many,TRBD2,CASSLSRTSGGYNEQFF,TGCGCCAGCAGCTTGTCCCGGACTAGCGGAGGATACAATGAGCAGTTCTTC
TRBV19,TRBJ1-5,NA,NA,CASSADPEGHQPQHF,TGTGCCAGTAGTGCGGATCCGGAGGGCCATCAGCCCCAGCATTTT
TRBV18,TRBJ2-1,NA,TRBD1,CASSPGTVNPYNEQFF,TGTGCCAGCTCACCTGGGACAGTAAACCCGTACAATGAGCAGTTCTTC
TRBV11-2,TRBJ2-1,NA,TRBD2,CASSPGLAGPQEQFF,TGTGCCAGCAGCCCCGGACTAGCGGGTCCCCAAGAGCAGTTCTTC
TRBV11-2,TRBJ2-5,NA,TRBD1,CASSLGQLGETQYF,TGTGCCAGCAGCTTGGGACAGTTGGGGGAGACCCAGTACTTC
TRBV7-2,TRBJ2-1,NA,NA,CASSLDLSNSYNEQFF,TGTGCCAGCAGCTTAGACCTCTCTAACTCCTACAATGAGCAGTTCTTC
TRBV5-6,TRBJ1-4,NA,TRBD1,CASSSLVGQGNEKLFF,TGTGCCAGCAGCTCCCTCGTAGGACAGGGTAATGAAAAACTGTTTTTT
TRBV7-9,TRBJ2-2,NA,NA,CASSPDNTGELFF,TGTGCCAGCAGCCCGGACAACACCGGGGAGCTGTTTTTT
TRBV6-5,TRBJ2-3,NA,NA,CAREAGSSTDTQYF,TGTGCCAGAGAGGCAGGGTCGAGCACAGATACGCAGTATTTT